These T cell receptor beta chains were read from a single sample in a study of radiation and T cells in renal cell carcinoma. The table came from immunoSEQ multiplex PCR; TCRdb's copy has only in-frame clones and leaves some out. The sample contains 100,000 to 150,000 clones, approximately 80% of which appear only once. Sequencing was performed on blood, taken from a patient whose treatment included radiotherapy and nephrectomy. The receptor set was obtained from a woman aged 55-75 years with renal cell carcinoma. Both conserved end residues are part of each CDR3. The D gene is left open where the match is weak. Part of the rows lack a size; the others show once, few, many or a class for expanded clones.

j_call	d_call	clone_size	v_call	cdr3_nt	cdr3_aa
TRBJ2-7	-	few	TRBV6-1	TGTGCCAGCAGTGAAACGGGACAAATCTACGAGCAGTACTTC	CASSETGQIYEQYF
TRBJ2-1	-	-	TRBV7-3	TGTGCCAGCAGCGTCTCAGATGAGCAGTTCTTC	CASSVSDEQFF
TRBJ2-1	-	-	TRBV6-5	TGTGCCAGCAGTTGGGGATCGGGGGCGAATGAGCAGTTCTTC	CASSWGSGANEQFF
TRBJ1-2	-	-	TRBV28	TGTGCCAGCAATCTCATGGACAGAACCTATGGCTACACCTTC	CASNLMDRTYGYTF
TRBJ1-3	TRBD1	-	TRBV9	TGTGCCAGCAGCGTAGGGGACAGGCTTGGAAACACCATATATTTT	CASSVGDRLGNTIYF
TRBJ1-1	-	once	TRBV6-5	TGTGCCAGCAGTCCCTCCTGGCTACTGGTTGAAGCTTTCTTT	CASSPSWLLVEAFF
TRBJ1-1	-	-	TRBV15	TGTGCCACCAGCAGAGGAGGGGCAGGGAACACTGAAGCTTTCTTT	CATSRGGAGNTEAFF
TRBJ2-3	-	-	TRBV19	TGTGCCAGTCTAGGCCGCACAGATACGCAGTATTTT	CASLGRTDTQYF
TRBJ2-7	-	-	TRBV6-5	TGTGCCAGCAGTTACCGGGCAAGGGTCAGCGAGCAGTACTTC	CASSYRARVSEQYF
TRBJ2-1	-	once	TRBV19	TGTGCCAGTAGTCTCGGGCCAAATGAGCAGTTCTTC	CASSLGPNEQFF
TRBJ2-7	TRBD2	-	TRBV29-1	TGCAGCGCGCGGGGGGTCCCTAGCGGGGAGAGCTCCTACGAGCAGTACTTC	CSARGVPSGESSYEQYF
TRBJ1-6	-	-	TRBV2	TGTGCCAGCAGTGGACCCCAGGAGAGTAATTCACCCCTCCACTTT	CASSGPQESNSPLHF
TRBJ2-5	TRBD1	-	TRBV7-2	TGTGCCAGCAGCCCTAAAGGGGGCCGAGAGACCCAGTACTTC	CASSPKGGRETQYF
TRBJ1-2	TRBD1	-	TRBV28	TGTGCCAGCGCGGGACAGTTTAAGGGTGGCTACACCTTC	CASAGQFKGGYTF
TRBJ1-1	-	-	TRBV6-5	TGTGCCAGCGGTACAGCCTGGAGTACCACTGAAGCTTTCTTT	CASGTAWSTTEAFF
TRBJ2-3	-	-	TRBV6-6	TGTGCCAGCAGTTACGTGGATACGCAGTATTTT	CASSYVDTQYF
TRBJ2-1	-	-	TRBV7-8	TGTGCCAGCAGCCCAGCCGGGGGCCATTGGAATGAGCAGTTCTTC	CASSPAGGHWNEQFF
TRBJ2-6	-	-	TRBV19	TGTGCCAGTAGTATATCGTCTCCCAACTCTGGGGCCAACGTCCTGACTTTC	CASSISSPNSGANVLTF
TRBJ1-6	-	-	TRBV29-1	TGCAGCGTTGGGAGAGACTATAATTCACCCCTCCACTTT	CSVGRDYNSPLHF
TRBJ2-7	TRBD1	-	TRBV7-9	TGTGCCAGCAGCTTAGGACAGGGACCCGGCTACGAGCAGTACTTC	CASSLGQGPGYEQYF
TRBJ1-2	TRBD1	-	TRBV6-6	TGTGCCAGCAGTTATCCCGGGACAGGGAAAGATGGCTACACCTTC	CASSYPGTGKDGYTF
TRBJ2-5	-	-	TRBV9	TGTGCCAGCACCCCGACCCTAGCCACACGAGAGACCCAGTACTTC	CASTPTLATRETQYF
TRBJ1-2	TRBD1	-	TRBV5-8	TGTGCCAGCAGCCCATTTAAGGGACAGGGCTATGGCTACACCTTC	CASSPFKGQGYGYTF
TRBJ2-3	-	-	TRBV7-7	TGTGCTAGCAGCTTAGCAGGGGGGGCAATCGGCACAGATACGCAGTATTTT	CASSLAGGAIGTDTQYF
TRBJ1-4	-	-	TRBV5-1	TGCGCCAGCAGGATGGGGGGGGACGAAAAACTGTTTTTT	CASRMGGDEKLFF
TRBJ2-3	TRBD2	-	TRBV2	TGTGCCAGCGGCCTAGAAGGGACTAGCGCGAGGACAGATACGCAGTATTTT	CASGLEGTSARTDTQYF
TRBJ1-1	-	-	TRBV6-5	TGTGCCAGCAGTCCAGGACTGTGGCGGGAAGCTTTCTTT	CASSPGLWREAFF
TRBJ2-7	-	-	TRBV5-6	TGTGCCAGCAGCTTGGTCAGGAATACCTACGAGCAGTACTTC	CASSLVRNTYEQYF
TRBJ2-3	TRBD2	-	TRBV7-3	TGTGCCAGCAGCCTCTCTAGCGGGAGGGCCCCAGATACGCAGTATTTT	CASSLSSGRAPDTQYF
TRBJ2-3	-	-	TRBV27	TGTGCCAGCAGTCTATCCCTGCCGGGGGAATTCTCAGATACGCAGTATTTT	CASSLSLPGEFSDTQYF
TRBJ2-1	-	-	TRBV27	TGTGCCAGCAGATGGTCGCGGGATTCCTACAATGAGCAGTTCTTC	CASRWSRDSYNEQFF
TRBJ2-3	-	-	TRBV25-1	TGTGCCAGCAGTGTCTCAGGGAGCACAGATACGCAGTATTTT	CASSVSGSTDTQYF
TRBJ2-7	TRBD1	-	TRBV9	TGTGCCAGCAGCGTAGCCGCGGACAGGGGAAGGTACGAGCAGTACTTC	CASSVAADRGRYEQYF
TRBJ2-1	-	-	TRBV28	TGTGCCAGCAGTCCAGACGGCTACAATGAGCAGTTCTTC	CASSPDGYNEQFF
TRBJ1-5	-	-	TRBV6-1	TGTGCCAGCAGTGCACAGGTGACTCAGCCCCAGCATTTT	CASSAQVTQPQHF
TRBJ2-7	TRBD1	-	TRBV29-1	TGCAGCGTTCTGGGGACAGGCTCCTACGAGCAGTACTTC	CSVLGTGSYEQYF
TRBJ2-2	-	-	TRBV10-2	TGCGCCAGCACACATGGGACTGATTACACCGGGGAGCTGTTTTTT	CASTHGTDYTGELFF
TRBJ1-1	-	-	TRBV7-2	TGTGCCAGCAGCGTCGGGTTAGGCACTGAAGCTTTCTTT	CASSVGLGTEAFF
TRBJ2-3	-	-	TRBV10-1	TGCGCCAGCCTTCCGGGGCAGGGTCCCGATACGCAGTATTTT	CASLPGQGPDTQYF
TRBJ1-2	TRBD1	-	TRBV5-1	TGCGCCAGCAGCGTGACAGGGTTGGCTGGCTACACCTTC	CASSVTGLAGYTF
TRBJ2-5	-	-	TRBV25-1	TGTGCCAGCAACGGTTTCGAGACCCAGTACTTC	CASNGFETQYF